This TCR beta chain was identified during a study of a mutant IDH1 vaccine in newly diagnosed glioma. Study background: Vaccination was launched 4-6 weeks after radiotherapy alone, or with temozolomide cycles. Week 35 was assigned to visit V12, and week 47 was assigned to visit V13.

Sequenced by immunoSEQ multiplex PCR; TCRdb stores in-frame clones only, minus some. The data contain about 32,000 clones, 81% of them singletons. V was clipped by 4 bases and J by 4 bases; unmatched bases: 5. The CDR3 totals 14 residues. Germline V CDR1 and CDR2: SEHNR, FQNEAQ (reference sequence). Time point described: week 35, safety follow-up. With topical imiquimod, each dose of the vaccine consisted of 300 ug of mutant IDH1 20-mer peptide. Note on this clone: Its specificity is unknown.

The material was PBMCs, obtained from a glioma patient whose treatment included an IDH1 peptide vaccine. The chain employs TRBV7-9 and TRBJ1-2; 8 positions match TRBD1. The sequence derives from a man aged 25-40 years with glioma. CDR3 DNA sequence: TGTGCCAGCAGCTCAGGGGGCCAGATCTATGGCTACACCTTC. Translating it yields CASSSGGQIYGYTF.